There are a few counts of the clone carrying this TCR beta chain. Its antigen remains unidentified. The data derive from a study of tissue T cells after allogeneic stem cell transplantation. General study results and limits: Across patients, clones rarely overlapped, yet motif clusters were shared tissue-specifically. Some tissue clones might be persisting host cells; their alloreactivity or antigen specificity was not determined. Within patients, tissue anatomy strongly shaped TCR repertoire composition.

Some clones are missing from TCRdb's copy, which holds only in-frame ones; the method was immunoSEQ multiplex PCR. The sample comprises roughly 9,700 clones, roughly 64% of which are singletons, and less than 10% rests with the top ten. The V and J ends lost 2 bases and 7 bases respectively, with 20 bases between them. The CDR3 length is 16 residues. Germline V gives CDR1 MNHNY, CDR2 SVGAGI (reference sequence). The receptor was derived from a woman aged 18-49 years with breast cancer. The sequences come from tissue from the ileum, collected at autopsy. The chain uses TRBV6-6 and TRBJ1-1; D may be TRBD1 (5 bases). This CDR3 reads CASSYPTAGTENEAFF. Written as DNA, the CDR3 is TGTGCCAGCAGTTACCCGACGGCCGGGACGGAAAATGAAGCTTTCTTT.